The clone carrying this T cell receptor beta chain has at least ten counts. Its specificity is unknown. The source of the sample is a study of response to subunit inactivated influenza vaccine. Points from the study as a whole: Authors suggested each seasonal influenza vaccination recruits few new T cells.

TCRdb itself ran the RT-PCR reads through MiXCR, one entry per CDR3 protein. The data show fewer than 800,000 distinct CDR3 sequences, roughly 14% seen once. The V and J ends lost 5 bases and 3 bases respectively, with 20 bases between them. This CDR3 is built from 16 residues. Germline loops: CDR1 SGHTA, CDR2 FQGNSA. The source of this sequence is a man aged 50-60 years who received an inactivated influenza vaccine. V usage is TRBV7-2 and J usage is TRBJ2-7; D is possibly TRBD1 (6 bases). Specimen: PBMCs from blood, collected 11 to 12 days after vaccination. The CDR3 is CASSPAARDTSYEQYF. CDR3 DNA sequence: TGTGCCAGCAGCCCCGCCGCCCGGGACACAAGCTACGAGCAGTACTTC.